The rows below give T cell receptor beta chains drawn from one sample of a study of beta chain features in type 1 diabetes. The method was immunoSEQ multiplex PCR; TCRdb's version includes in-frame clones alone and lacks a portion of them. The sample has roughly 330,000 clones; roughly 12% are singletons. Sample: naive CD4+ T cells from blood. Source of these receptors: a woman aged 18 to 35 with type 1 diabetes. Both conserved end residues are part of each CDR3. A D gene is named only where the DNA matches it firmly. Expanded clones get a size class; other rows say once, few or many, or leave the size out.

TRBD2 | TRBJ2-7 | TRBV5-4 | few | CASSLGTSGRPGVEQYF | TGTGCCAGCAGCTTGGGGACTAGCGGTAGACCTGGGGTCGAGCAGTACTTC
- | TRBJ1-4 | TRBV14 | - | CASSQDVGIRRGTNEKLFF | TGTGCCAGCAGCCAAGATGTGGGGATAAGGCGGGGAACTAATGAAAAACTGTTTTTT
- | TRBJ2-1 | TRBV5-4 | - | CASSFLDEQFF | TGTGCCAGCAGCTTTTTAGATGAGCAGTTCTTC
TRBD1 | TRBJ2-1 | TRBV28 | few | CASLSGTGRNEQFF | TGTGCCAGCCTTTCCGGGACAGGGAGGAATGAGCAGTTCTTC
TRBD1 | TRBJ2-1 | TRBV13 | once | CASSLGDRVQNEQFF | TGTGCCAGCAGCTTAGGGGACAGGGTGCAGAATGAGCAGTTCTTC
- | TRBJ1-2 | TRBV27 | - | CASTRRQAPYGYTF | TGTGCCAGCACCCGGCGACAGGCCCCCTATGGCTACACCTTC
TRBD1 | TRBJ2-7 | TRBV11-2 | few | CASSSGQGRYEQYF | TGTGCCAGCAGCTCCGGACAGGGGCGCTACGAGCAGTACTTC
- | TRBJ2-7 | TRBV5-6 | few | CASSLDRSEQYF | TGTGCCAGCAGCCTAGACCGGTCCGAGCAGTACTTC
- | TRBJ2-7 | TRBV28 | - | CASSPIGREQYF | TGTGCCAGCAGTCCGATTGGGCGCGAGCAGTACTTC
- | TRBJ2-1 | TRBV11-3 | few | CASSLVSSGAPYNEQFF | TGTGCCAGCAGCTTAGTCTCCAGCGGAGCCCCCTACAATGAGCAGTTCTTC
TRBD1 | TRBJ2-4 | TRBV7-2 | - | CASNLQGAGDKNIQYF | TGTGCCAGCAACCTACAGGGGGCGGGGGACAAAAACATTCAGTACTTC
- | TRBJ2-7 | TRBV29-1 | many | CSVVGGYEQYF | TGCAGCGTTGTGGGGGGCTACGAGCAGTACTTC
- | TRBJ2-4 | TRBV19 | - | CATDTGTFKSIPKNIQYF | TGTGCCACCGACACCGGGACTTTCAAGTCAATTCCCAAAAACATTCAGTACTTC
TRBD1 | TRBJ1-1 | TRBV27 | few | CASRSPGTGAEAFF | TGTGCCAGCAGAAGTCCCGGGACAGGGGCAGAAGCTTTCTTT
- | TRBJ1-1 | TRBV7-9 | - | CASSFVLNTEAFF | TGTGCCAGCAGCTTTGTGTTAAACACTGAAGCTTTCTTT
TRBD1 | TRBJ2-1 | TRBV5-4 | few | CASSLGQGYDNEQFF | TGTGCCAGCAGCCTGGGACAGGGTTACGACAATGAGCAGTTCTTC
TRBD1 | TRBJ2-2 | TRBV19 | - | CASRTRDRVGELFF | TGTGCCAGTAGGACCCGGGACAGGGTCGGGGAGCTGTTTTTT
TRBD1 | TRBJ1-5 | TRBV18 | few | CASSMGQRNQPQHF | TGTGCCAGCTCAATGGGACAGCGAAATCAGCCCCAGCATTTT
TRBD2 | TRBJ2-3 | TRBV5-4 | - | CASSPAGGTDTQYF | TGTGCCAGCAGCCCTGCGGGGGGCACAGATACGCAGTATTTT
TRBD1 | TRBJ2-3 | TRBV19 | - | CASSSGQGTDTQYF | TGTGCCAGTAGTTCAGGACAGGGCACAGATACGCAGTATTTT
TRBD1 | TRBJ2-2 | TRBV15 | - | CATSRGQGVNTGELFF | TGTGCCACCAGCAGAGGACAGGGCGTAAACACCGGGGAGCTGTTTTTT
TRBD1 | TRBJ1-3 | TRBV30 | - | CASQGARGNTIYF | TGTGCCTCGCAGGGGGCTCGTGGAAACACCATATATTTT
- | TRBJ1-3 | TRBV6-1 | - | CATSTDSGNTIYF | TGTGCCACTTCGACAGACTCTGGAAACACCATATATTTT
TRBD2 | TRBJ2-3 | TRBV10-3 | few | CAIKGLAITDTQYF | TGTGCCATCAAAGGACTAGCGATAACAGATACGCAGTATTTT
TRBD2 | TRBJ2-1 | TRBV29-1 | few | CSVEDLTFREGLYNEQFF | TGCAGCGTTGAAGATCTCACTTTTCGGGAGGGCCTCTACAATGAGCAGTTCTTC
TRBD2 | TRBJ2-7 | TRBV28 | - | CASSSRLATYEQYF | TGTGCCAGCAGTTCCAGACTAGCGACCTACGAGCAGTACTTC
TRBD1 | TRBJ2-5 | TRBV18 | - | CASSPRGTEMFETQYF | TGTGCCAGCTCACCACGGGGGACAGAGATGTTTGAGACCCAGTACTTC
TRBD1 | TRBJ2-7 | TRBV27 | - | CASRRGQGTYEQYF | TGTGCCAGCAGGCGGGGACAGGGCACCTACGAGCAGTACTTC
TRBD1 | TRBJ1-4 | TRBV5-4 | few | CASSSTGRMNEKLFF | TGTGCCAGCAGCTCGACAGGGAGGATGAATGAAAAACTGTTTTTT
- | TRBJ2-2 | TRBV28 | few | CASSPGTNTGELFF | TGTGCCAGCAGCCCCGGGACTAACACCGGGGAGCTGTTTTTT
TRBD1 | TRBJ1-1 | TRBV7-2 | few | CASSFLTGGTEAFF | TGTGCCAGCAGCTTCTTAACAGGGGGAACTGAAGCTTTCTTT
- | TRBJ1-1 | TRBV29-1 | - | CSTGENTEAFF | TGCAGCACGGGGGAGAACACTGAAGCTTTCTTT
- | TRBJ1-2 | TRBV5-4 | - | CASSRDSNYGYTF | TGTGCCAGCAGCCGAGACAGCAACTATGGCTACACCTTC